This T cell receptor (beta chain) emerged from a study of blood T cell repertoires in COVID-19. Study information: The United States, Italy and Spain were the sources of the acute and convalescent COVID-19 samples. The cDNA or gDNA used as material had been derived from T cells, B-cell-depleted T cells, or PBMCs.

Methods used by the authors: Amplification from reference gene primers served as the basis for estimated nucleated cell counts. Profiled with immunoSEQ multiplex PCR; TCRdb holds only in-frame clones, not every one. The V and J calls and clone size were taken over from that table, and D and trimming were inferred from the DNA. Here the sample spans about 300,000 clones, nearly 90% being singletons. Seattle patients were enrolled while actively infected and followed longitudinally. The CDR3 runs 16 residues. Trimming pared 5 bases from V and 0 bases from J, leaving 16 bases between. The V gene's germline CDR1 is SGHVS and CDR2 FQNEAQ.

V usage is TRBV7-8 and J usage is TRBJ1-1; maybe TRBD1 (5 bases). Sequences were obtained from peripheral blood. The sequence was obtained from a woman aged 25 to 39 with COVID-19, enrolled during active disease. The CDR3 nucleotides are TGTGCCAGCAGCCGGGGGGGGAACGGGATGAACACTGAAGCTTTCTTT. This translates into CASSRGGNGMNTEAFF.